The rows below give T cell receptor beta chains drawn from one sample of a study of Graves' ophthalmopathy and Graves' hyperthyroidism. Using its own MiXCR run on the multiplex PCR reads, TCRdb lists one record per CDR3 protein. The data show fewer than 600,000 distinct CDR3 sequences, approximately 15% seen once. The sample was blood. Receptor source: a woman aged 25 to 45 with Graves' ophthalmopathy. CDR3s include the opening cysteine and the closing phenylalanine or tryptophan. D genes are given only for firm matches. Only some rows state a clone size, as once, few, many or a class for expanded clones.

CDR3: CASSPDGGRNQPQHF
DNA: TGTGCCAGTAGTCCGGACGGGGGGCGCAATCAGCCCCAGCATTTT
D: NA
V: TRBV19
size: many
J: TRBJ1-5

CDR3: CASHGFGLYEAEAFF
DNA: TGTGCCAGCCACGGATTCGGACTATACGAGGCTGAAGCTTTCTTT
D: NA
V: TRBV6-2/TRBV6-3
size: many
J: TRBJ1-1

CDR3: CASSQDGQIGEQPQHF
DNA: TGCGCCAGCAGCCAAGACGGGCAAATAGGTGAACAGCCCCAGCATTTT
D: NA
V: TRBV4-1
size: few
J: TRBJ1-5

CDR3: CASSPRHNQPQHF
DNA: TGTGCCAGCAGTCCTCGACACAATCAGCCCCAGCATTTT
D: NA
V: TRBV27
size: NA
J: TRBJ1-5

CDR3: CASSPGVREREETQYF
DNA: TGTGCCAGCAGCCCAGGGGTGAGGGAAAGGGAAGAGACCCAGTACTTC
D: NA
V: TRBV11-3
size: many
J: TRBJ2-5

CDR3: CASSSLAAYEQYF
DNA: TGTGCCAGCAGTAGTCTAGCCGCCTACGAGCAGTACTTC
D: NA
V: TRBV6-1
size: many
J: TRBJ2-7

CDR3: CASSVQTGERNTEAFF
DNA: TGTGCCAGCAGCGTCCAGACAGGGGAACGAAACACTGAAGCTTTCTTT
D: TRBD1
V: TRBV9
size: few
J: TRBJ1-1

CDR3: CSARDLLAGGREQYF
DNA: TGCAGTGCTAGAGATCTGCTAGCGGGGGGAAGGGAGCAGTACTTC
D: TRBD2
V: TRBV20-1
size: many
J: TRBJ2-7

CDR3: CASSGDRGAVTEAFF
DNA: TGTGCCAGCAGCGGGGACAGGGGGGCTGTGACTGAAGCTTTCTTT
D: TRBD1
V: TRBV5-6
size: few
J: TRBJ1-1

CDR3: CASSMAQGGYYGYTF
DNA: TGTGCCAGTAGTATGGCGCAGGGGGGATACTATGGCTACACCTTC
D: TRBD1
V: TRBV19
size: many
J: TRBJ1-2

CDR3: CASSPTSRDSPLHF
DNA: TGTGCCAGCAGCCCAACTTCCCGGGATTCACCCCTCCACTTT
D: NA
V: TRBV7-8
size: many
J: TRBJ1-6

CDR3: CASSNEVNTEAFF
DNA: TGTGCCAGTAGTAATGAGGTGAACACTGAAGCTTTCTTT
D: NA
V: TRBV19
size: many
J: TRBJ1-1

CDR3: CASRDPGTGNYEQYF
DNA: TGTGCCAGCAGGGATCCCGGGACAGGGAACTACGAGCAGTACTTC
D: TRBD1
V: TRBV11-2
size: many
J: TRBJ2-7

CDR3: CASTEQGALTEAFF
DNA: TGTGCCAGCACCGAACAGGGCGCGTTAACTGAAGCTTTCTTT
D: NA
V: TRBV11-1
size: many
J: TRBJ1-1

CDR3: CASSYLQRGANSYEQYF
DNA: TGTGCCAGCAGTTACTTACAGCGGGGGGCTAACTCCTACGAGCAGTACTTC
D: TRBD2
V: TRBV6-5
size: many
J: TRBJ2-7

CDR3: CATSDPWGRGETQYF
DNA: TGTGCCACCAGTGACCCCTGGGGGAGGGGAGAGACCCAGTACTTC
D: TRBD2
V: TRBV24-1
size: NA
J: TRBJ2-5

CDR3: CSARDSDGSSGNTIYF
DNA: TGCAGTGCTAGAGATAGTGACGGATCATCTGGAAACACCATATATTTT
D: NA
V: TRBV20-1
size: many
J: TRBJ1-3

CDR3: CASSSLAGGPQETQYF
DNA: TGTGCCAGCAGTTCTCTAGCGGGGGGGCCCCAAGAGACCCAGTACTTC
D: TRBD2
V: TRBV12-3/TRBV12-4
size: many
J: TRBJ2-5

CDR3: CSARIGGRATQYF
DNA: TGCAGTGCTAGAATAGGTGGGCGAGCGACCCAGTACTTC
D: NA
V: TRBV20-1
size: many
J: TRBJ2-5

CDR3: CASSLDLAPYEQYF
DNA: TGTGCCAGCAGTTTGGACCTAGCCCCCTACGAGCAGTACTTC
D: NA
V: TRBV6-5
size: NA
J: TRBJ2-7

CDR3: CASSFRPYEQYF
DNA: TGTGCCAGCAGTTTTCGGCCCTACGAGCAGTACTTC
D: NA
V: TRBV12-3/TRBV12-4
size: many
J: TRBJ2-7

CDR3: CASIGFTGELFF
DNA: TGTGCCAGCATAGGCTTCACCGGGGAGCTGTTTTTT
D: NA
V: TRBV2
size: NA
J: TRBJ2-2

CDR3: CASNLGTGGGGTGELFF
DNA: TGTGCCAGCAATCTAGGGACAGGGGGCGGTGGCACCGGGGAGCTGTTTTTT
D: TRBD1
V: TRBV2
size: many
J: TRBJ2-2

CDR3: CASSTRAREQYF
DNA: TGTGCCAGCTCCACACGGGCCAGAGAGCAGTACTTC
D: NA
V: TRBV27
size: many
J: TRBJ2-7

CDR3: CSARARAFQETQYF
DNA: TGCAGTGCTAGAGCACGAGCATTCCAAGAGACCCAGTACTTC
D: NA
V: TRBV20-1
size: many
J: TRBJ2-5

CDR3: CASSWEVSGEAFF
DNA: TGCGCCAGCAGCTGGGAGGTCTCCGGTGAAGCTTTCTTT
D: NA
V: TRBV5-1
size: many
J: TRBJ1-1

CDR3: CSARDPSLSYEQYF
DNA: TGCAGTGCTAGAGATCCTAGCCTTTCCTACGAGCAGTACTTC
D: NA
V: TRBV20-1
size: many
J: TRBJ2-7

CDR3: CASSPSTGGGTIYF
DNA: TGTGCCAGCAGCCCCTCGACAGGGGGAGGCACCATATATTTT
D: TRBD1
V: TRBV7-9
size: few
J: TRBJ1-3

CDR3: CAWSVRSGARKTQYF
DNA: TGTGCCTGGAGTGTAAGGTCAGGGGCAAGAAAGACCCAGTACTTC
D: NA
V: TRBV30
size: many
J: TRBJ2-5

CDR3: CASRSTREYNSPLHF
DNA: TGTGCCAGCAGATCAACCAGGGAGTACAATTCACCCCTCCACTTT
D: NA
V: TRBV6-1
size: NA
J: TRBJ1-6

CDR3: CASSPPGVGNTIYF
DNA: TGTGCCAGCAGCCCCCCGGGGGTTGGAAACACCATATATTTT
D: NA
V: TRBV28
size: NA
J: TRBJ1-3

CDR3: CASSYGTGSPLHF
DNA: TGTGCCAGCAGTTACGGGACAGGGTCACCCCTCCACTTT
D: TRBD1
V: TRBV6-5
size: many
J: TRBJ1-6

CDR3: CASSVGTGSYGYTF
DNA: TGTGCCAGCAGCGTAGGGACCGGATCCTATGGCTACACCTTC
D: NA
V: TRBV9
size: many
J: TRBJ1-2

CDR3: CAWRFPGTGELFF
DNA: TGTGCCTGGAGGTTCCCGGGCACCGGGGAGCTGTTTTTT
D: NA
V: TRBV30
size: NA
J: TRBJ2-2

CDR3: CASSQEKGGLGNTEAFF
DNA: TGTGCCAGCAGCCAAGAGAAGGGGGGACTAGGGAACACTGAAGCTTTCTTT
D: NA
V: TRBV14
size: many
J: TRBJ1-1

CDR3: CASSEIGLNSPLHF
DNA: TGTGCCAGCAGTGAAATCGGCCTAAATTCACCCCTCCACTTT
D: NA
V: TRBV6-1
size: many
J: TRBJ1-6

CDR3: CASTSLPGGGDGYGYTF
DNA: TGTGCCAGCACCTCATTGCCCGGGGGAGGAGACGGCTATGGCTACACCTTC
D: NA
V: TRBV12-3/TRBV12-4
size: many
J: TRBJ1-2

CDR3: CASGVDIQETQYF
DNA: TGTGCTAGTGGTGTGGACATACAAGAGACCCAGTACTTC
D: NA
V: TRBV12-5
size: NA
J: TRBJ2-5

CDR3: CASSLRLDMDRSGANVLTF
DNA: TGTGCCAGCAGCTTACGCCTGGACATGGACCGCTCTGGGGCCAACGTCCTGACTTTC
D: NA
V: TRBV7-2
size: many
J: TRBJ2-6

CDR3: CASRDSEGSPLHF
DNA: TGTGCCAGCAGGGACAGCGAGGGTTCACCCCTCCACTTT
D: NA
V: TRBV6-2/TRBV6-3
size: many
J: TRBJ1-6

CDR3: CASSELGPTGEQYF
DNA: TGTGCCAGCAGTGAACTGGGCCCCACGGGTGAGCAGTACTTC
D: NA
V: TRBV2
size: many
J: TRBJ2-7

CDR3: CASSLGDKNTGELFF
DNA: TGCGCCAGCAGCTTAGGGGACAAGAACACCGGGGAGCTGTTTTTT
D: NA
V: TRBV5-1
size: many
J: TRBJ2-2

CDR3: CASKSPGALYEQYF
DNA: TGTGCCAGCAAGTCCCCGGGGGCCTTATACGAGCAGTACTTC
D: NA
V: TRBV27
size: many
J: TRBJ2-7

CDR3: CASSPDRGHAYEQYF
DNA: TGTGCCAGCAGTCCCGACAGAGGCCATGCCTACGAGCAGTACTTC
D: NA
V: TRBV6-2/TRBV6-3
size: many
J: TRBJ2-7

CDR3: CASSVRSEPGELFF
DNA: TGTGCCAGCAGCGTCAGGAGTGAACCCGGGGAGCTGTTTTTT
D: NA
V: TRBV9
size: few
J: TRBJ2-2

CDR3: CASSYYRYYEQYF
DNA: TGTGCCAGCAGTTACTACAGGTACTACGAGCAGTACTTC
D: NA
V: TRBV6-5
size: many
J: TRBJ2-7

CDR3: CASSSLARTSGDDEQYF
DNA: TGTGCCAGCAGCTCACTAGCGCGGACTAGCGGGGACGACGAGCAGTACTTC
D: TRBD2
V: TRBV7-2
size: many
J: TRBJ2-7

CDR3: CASTSGTAFSNQPQHF
DNA: TGTGCCAGCACGTCCGGGACAGCGTTTAGCAATCAGCCCCAGCATTTT
D: TRBD1
V: TRBV6-1
size: many
J: TRBJ1-5

CDR3: CSVDAEGYYGYTF
DNA: TGCAGCGTTGACGCCGAGGGTTACTATGGCTACACCTTC
D: NA
V: TRBV29-1
size: many
J: TRBJ1-2

CDR3: CASSGAVVLSNQPQHF
DNA: TGTGCTAGTTCGGGGGCCGTCGTACTTAGCAATCAGCCCCAGCATTTT
D: NA
V: TRBV12-5
size: many
J: TRBJ1-5

CDR3: CASSYLLGVRAKNIQYF
DNA: TGTGCCAGCAGTTACCTTTTGGGTGTCCGCGCCAAAAACATTCAGTACTTC
D: NA
V: TRBV6-2/TRBV6-3
size: many
J: TRBJ2-4

CDR3: CASRGRDSAYEQYF
DNA: TGTGCCAGCAGGGGACGGGACTCAGCCTACGAGCAGTACTTC
D: NA
V: TRBV28
size: many
J: TRBJ2-7

CDR3: CASSPHRGGGTEAFF
DNA: TGTGCCAGCAGCCCCCACAGGGGCGGCGGCACTGAAGCTTTCTTT
D: TRBD1
V: TRBV7-2
size: many
J: TRBJ1-1

CDR3: CASSPSLRGNQPQHF
DNA: TGCGCCAGCAGCCCCTCGCTTCGGGGCAATCAGCCCCAGCATTTT
D: NA
V: TRBV4-1
size: many
J: TRBJ1-5